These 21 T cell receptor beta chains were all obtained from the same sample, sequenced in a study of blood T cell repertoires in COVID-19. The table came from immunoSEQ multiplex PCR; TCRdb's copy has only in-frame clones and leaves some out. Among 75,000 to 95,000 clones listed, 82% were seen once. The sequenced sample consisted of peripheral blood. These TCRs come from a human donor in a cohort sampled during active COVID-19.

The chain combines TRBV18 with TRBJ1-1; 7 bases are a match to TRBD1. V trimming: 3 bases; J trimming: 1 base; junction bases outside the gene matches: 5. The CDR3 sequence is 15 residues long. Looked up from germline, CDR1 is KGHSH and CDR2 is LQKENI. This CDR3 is CASSPPGGTNTEAFF. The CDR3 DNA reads TGTGCCAGCTCACCTCCAGGGGGAACGAACACTGAAGCTTTCTTT.

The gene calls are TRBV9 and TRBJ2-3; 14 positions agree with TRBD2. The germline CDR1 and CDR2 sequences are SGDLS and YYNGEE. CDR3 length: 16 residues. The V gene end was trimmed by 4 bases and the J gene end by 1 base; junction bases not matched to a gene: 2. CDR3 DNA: TGTGCCAGCAGCTCGGGACTAGCGGGGGGCACAGATACGCAGTATTTT. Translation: CASSSGLAGGTDTQYF.

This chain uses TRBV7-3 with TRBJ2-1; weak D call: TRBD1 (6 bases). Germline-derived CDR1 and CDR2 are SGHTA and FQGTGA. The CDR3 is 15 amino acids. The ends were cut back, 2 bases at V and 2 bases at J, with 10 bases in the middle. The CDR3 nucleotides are TGTGCCAGCAGCTTACGGCAGGGGACCTACAATGAGCAGTTCTTC. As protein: CASSLRQGTYNEQFF. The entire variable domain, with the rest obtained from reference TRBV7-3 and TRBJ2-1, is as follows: GAGVSQTPSNKVTEKGKYVELRCDPISGHTALYWYRQSLGQGPEFLIYFQGTGAADDSGLPNDRFFAVRPEGSVSTLKIQRTERGDSAVYLCASSLRQGTYNEQFFGPGTRLTVL.

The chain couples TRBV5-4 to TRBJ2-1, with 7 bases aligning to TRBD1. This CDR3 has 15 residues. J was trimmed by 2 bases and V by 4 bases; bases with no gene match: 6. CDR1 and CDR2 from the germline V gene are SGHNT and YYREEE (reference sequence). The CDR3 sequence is CASSPGQRTYNEQFF. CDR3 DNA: TGTGCCAGCAGCCCGGGACAGAGAACCTACAATGAGCAGTTCTTC.

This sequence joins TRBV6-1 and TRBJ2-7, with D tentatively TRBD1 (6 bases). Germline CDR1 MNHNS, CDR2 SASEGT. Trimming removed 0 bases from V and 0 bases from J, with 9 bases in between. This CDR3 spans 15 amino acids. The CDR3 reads CASSEAGDNSYEQYF. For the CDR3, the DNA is TGTGCCAGCAGTGAAGCGGGGGACAACTCCTACGAGCAGTACTTC.

The chain's CDR3 is CASSPRDRERYEQYF. CDR3 sequence (DNA): TGTGCCAGCAGCCCCCGGGACAGGGAGAGGTACGAGCAGTACTTC. The J gene is TRBJ2-7, the V gene TRBV13, with TRBD1 matching over 9 bases. Germline V gene lookup returns CDR1 PRHDT and CDR2 FYEKMQ (reference sequence). This CDR3 has 15 residues. Trimming at V came to 5 bases and at J to 4 bases, leaving 9 bases not matched to a gene. Variable domain in full (rest from reference TRBV13 and TRBJ2-7): AAGVIQSPRHLIKEKRETATLKCYPIPRHDTVYWYQQGPGQDPQFLISFYEKMQSDKGSIPDRFSAQQFSDYHSELNMSSLELGDSALYFCASSPRDRERYEQYFGPGTRLTVT.

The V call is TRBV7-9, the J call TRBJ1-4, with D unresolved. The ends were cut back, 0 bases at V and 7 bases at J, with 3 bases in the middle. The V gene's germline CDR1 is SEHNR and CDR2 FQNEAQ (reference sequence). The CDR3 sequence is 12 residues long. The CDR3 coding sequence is TGTGCCAGCAGCTTAGCAGCTGAAAAACTGTTTTTT. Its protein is CASSLAAEKLFF.

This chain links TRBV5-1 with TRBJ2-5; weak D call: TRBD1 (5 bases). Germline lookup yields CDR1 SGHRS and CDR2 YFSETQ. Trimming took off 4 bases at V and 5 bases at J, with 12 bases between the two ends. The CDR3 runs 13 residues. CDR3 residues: CASSTQGAETQYF. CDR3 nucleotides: TGCGCCAGCAGCACGCAGGGTGCCGAGACCCAGTACTTC.

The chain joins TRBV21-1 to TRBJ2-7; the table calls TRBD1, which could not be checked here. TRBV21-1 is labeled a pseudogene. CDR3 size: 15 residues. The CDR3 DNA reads TGTGCCAGCAGCCTCAAAGAGGGGGTGGAACACGAGCAGTACTTC. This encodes CASSLKEGVEHEQYF.

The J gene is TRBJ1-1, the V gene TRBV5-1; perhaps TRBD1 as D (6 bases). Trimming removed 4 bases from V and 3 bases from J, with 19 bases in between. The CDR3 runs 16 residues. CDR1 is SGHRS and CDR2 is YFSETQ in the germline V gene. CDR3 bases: TGCGCCAGCAGCATCCTTTTACAGGGATCGGACACTGAAGCTTTCTTT. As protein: CASSILLQGSDTEAFF.

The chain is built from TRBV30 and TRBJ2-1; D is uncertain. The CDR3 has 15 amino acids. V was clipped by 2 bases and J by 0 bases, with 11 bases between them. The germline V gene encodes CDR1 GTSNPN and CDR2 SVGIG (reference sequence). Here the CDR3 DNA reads TGTGCCTGGAGTACAGCAGCCTACTCCTACAATGAGCAGTTCTTC. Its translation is CAWSTAAYSYNEQFF.

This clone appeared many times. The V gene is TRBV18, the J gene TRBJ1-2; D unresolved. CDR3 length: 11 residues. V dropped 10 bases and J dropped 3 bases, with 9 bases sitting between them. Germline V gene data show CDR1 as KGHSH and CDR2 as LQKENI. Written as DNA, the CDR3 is TGTGCCATTCAAGACTACTATGGCTACACCTTC. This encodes CAIQDYYGYTF.

CDR3: CASSTGQVNTGELFF. CDR3 DNA: TGCGCCAGCAGCACGGGACAGGTGAACACCGGGGAGCTGTTTTTT. The chain couples TRBV5-1 to TRBJ2-2; 8 bases map to TRBD1. The CDR3 is 15 residues long. Germline CDR1 and CDR2: SGHRS and YFSETQ. V lost 4 bases to trimming and J lost 1 base; unmatched junction nucleotides: 3.

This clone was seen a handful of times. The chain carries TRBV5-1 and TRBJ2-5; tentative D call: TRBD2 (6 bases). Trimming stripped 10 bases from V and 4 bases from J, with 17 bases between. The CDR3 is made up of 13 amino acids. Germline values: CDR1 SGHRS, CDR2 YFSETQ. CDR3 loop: CAATCGRRETQYF. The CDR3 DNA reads TGCGCCGCAACCTGTGGGAGGCGAGAGACCCAGTACTTC. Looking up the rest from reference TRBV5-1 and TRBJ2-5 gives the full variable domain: KAGVTQTPRYLIKTRGQQVTLSCSPISGHRSVSWYQQTPGQGLQFLFEYFSETQRNKGNFPGRFSGRQFSNSRSEMNVSTLELGDSALYLCAATCGRRETQYFGPGTRLLVL.

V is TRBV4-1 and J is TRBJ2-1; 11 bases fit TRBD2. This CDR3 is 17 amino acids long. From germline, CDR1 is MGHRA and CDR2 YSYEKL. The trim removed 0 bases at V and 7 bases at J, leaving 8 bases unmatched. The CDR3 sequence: CASSQDLLAGAENEQFF. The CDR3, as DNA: TGCGCCAGCAGCCAAGACCTACTAGCGGGGGCGGAGAATGAGCAGTTCTTC.

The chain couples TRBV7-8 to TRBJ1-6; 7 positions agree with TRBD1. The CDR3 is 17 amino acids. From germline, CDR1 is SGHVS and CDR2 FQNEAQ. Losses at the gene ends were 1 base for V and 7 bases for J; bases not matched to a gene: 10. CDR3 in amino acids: CASSLEPAGGLNSPLHF. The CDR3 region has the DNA TGTGCCAGCAGCTTAGAACCGGCAGGGGGTTTAAATTCACCCCTCCACTTT.

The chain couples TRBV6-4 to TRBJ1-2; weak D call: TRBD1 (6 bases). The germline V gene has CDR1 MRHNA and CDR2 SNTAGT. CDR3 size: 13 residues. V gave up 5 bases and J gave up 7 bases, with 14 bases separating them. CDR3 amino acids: CASSRDTQGGYTF. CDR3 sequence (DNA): TGTGCCAGCAGTAGGGACACCCAGGGTGGCTACACCTTC.

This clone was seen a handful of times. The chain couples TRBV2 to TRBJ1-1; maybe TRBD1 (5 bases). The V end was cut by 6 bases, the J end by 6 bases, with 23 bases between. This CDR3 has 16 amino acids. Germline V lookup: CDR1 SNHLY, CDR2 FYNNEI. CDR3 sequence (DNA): TGTGCCAGCAGCCGGACACCACACCCCTCTGAGGCTGAAGCTTTCTTT. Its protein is CASSRTPHPSEAEAFF. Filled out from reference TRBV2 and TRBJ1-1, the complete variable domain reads EPEVTQTPSHQVTQMGQEVILRCVPISNHLYFYWYRQILGQKVEFLVSFYNNEISEKSEIFDDQFSVERPDGSNFTLKIRSTKLEDSAMYFCASSRTPHPSEAEAFFGQGTRLTVV.

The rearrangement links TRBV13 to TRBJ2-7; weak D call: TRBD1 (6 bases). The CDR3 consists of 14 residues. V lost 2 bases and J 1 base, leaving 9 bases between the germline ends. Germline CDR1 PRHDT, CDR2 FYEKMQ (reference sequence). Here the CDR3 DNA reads TGTGCCAGCAGCTTAACGAGGGGGTCCTACGAGCAGTACTTC. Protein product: CASSLTRGSYEQYF.

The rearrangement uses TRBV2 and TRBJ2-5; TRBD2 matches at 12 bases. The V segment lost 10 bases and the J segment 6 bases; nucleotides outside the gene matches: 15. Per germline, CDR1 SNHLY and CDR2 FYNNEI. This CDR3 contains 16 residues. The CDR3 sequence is CAIPSKGLAGGKTQYF. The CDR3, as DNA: TGTGCCATCCCCTCGAAAGGGCTAGCGGGGGGGAAGACCCAGTACTTC.

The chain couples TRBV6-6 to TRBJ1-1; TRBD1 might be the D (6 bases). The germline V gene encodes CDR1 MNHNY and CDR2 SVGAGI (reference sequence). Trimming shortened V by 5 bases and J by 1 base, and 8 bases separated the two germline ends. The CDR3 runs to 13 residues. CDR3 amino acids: CASSAGENTEAFF. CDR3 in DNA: TGTGCCAGCAGTGCAGGGGAGAACACTGAAGCTTTCTTT.